This TCR beta chain was sequenced during a study of T cell responses to AZD1222 COVID-19 vaccine. Study-wide background: Recipients boosted at about 4 weeks or about 12 weeks are pooled.

Libraries were prepared by immunoSEQ multiplex PCR; TCRdb keeps only in-frame clonotypes and omits some of them. The data hold 180,000 or so clones, with 94% observed a single time. Points from the study as a whole: It should be noted that donors were predominantly white British and more often female, and clonal diversity was possibly underestimated. Epitopes outside B.1.351 and B.1.1.7 mutated regions reportedly drew nearly half of spike TCRs.

The germline CDR1 and CDR2 sequences are SQVTM and ANQGSEA. Trimming took off 6 bases at V and 3 bases at J, with 9 bases between the two ends. The CDR3 is 11 amino acids. About this clone: Its cognate antigen is unknown.

The V call is TRBV29-1, the J call TRBJ2-7; D is ambiguous. Specimen: peripheral blood, collected on day 0 of AZD1222 vaccination. This sequence was found in an adult in good health. CDR3 residues: CSVAYSYEQYF. CDR3 bases: TGCAGCGTCGCCTATAGCTACGAGCAGTACTTC.